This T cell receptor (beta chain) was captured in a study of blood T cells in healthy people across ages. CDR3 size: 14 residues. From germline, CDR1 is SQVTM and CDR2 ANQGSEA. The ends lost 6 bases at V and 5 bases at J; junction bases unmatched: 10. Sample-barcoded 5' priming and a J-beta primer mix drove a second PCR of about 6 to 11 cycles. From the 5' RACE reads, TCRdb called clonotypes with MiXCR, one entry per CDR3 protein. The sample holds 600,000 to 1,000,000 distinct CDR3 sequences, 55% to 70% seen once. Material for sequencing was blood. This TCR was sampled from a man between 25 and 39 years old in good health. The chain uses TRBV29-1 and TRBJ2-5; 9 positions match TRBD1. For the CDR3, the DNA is TGCAGCGTGGTTACCGGGACAGGGTGGGAGACCCAGTACTTC. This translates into CSVVTGTGWETQYF.